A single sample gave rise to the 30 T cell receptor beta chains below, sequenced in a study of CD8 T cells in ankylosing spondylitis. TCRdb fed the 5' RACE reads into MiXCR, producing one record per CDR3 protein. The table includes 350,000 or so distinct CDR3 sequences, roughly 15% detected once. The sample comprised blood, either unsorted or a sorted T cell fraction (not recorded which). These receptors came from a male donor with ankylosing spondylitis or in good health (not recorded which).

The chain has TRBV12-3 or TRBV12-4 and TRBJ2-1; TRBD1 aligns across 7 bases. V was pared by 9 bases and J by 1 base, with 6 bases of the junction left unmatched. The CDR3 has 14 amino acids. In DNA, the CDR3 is TGTGCCAGTGACAGGGTGGGGTCCTACAATGAGCAGTTCTTC. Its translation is CASDRVGSYNEQFF.

This CDR3 is CSARRDRAGELFF. The DNA of the CDR3 is TGCAGTGCTAGACGGGACAGGGCCGGGGAGCTGTTTTTT. The gene calls are TRBV20-1 and TRBJ2-2; 9 bases fit TRBD1. The trim removed 2 bases at V and 6 bases at J, leaving 1 base unmatched. There are 13 residues in the CDR3. The V gene's germline CDR1 is DFQATT and CDR2 SNEGSKA (reference sequence).

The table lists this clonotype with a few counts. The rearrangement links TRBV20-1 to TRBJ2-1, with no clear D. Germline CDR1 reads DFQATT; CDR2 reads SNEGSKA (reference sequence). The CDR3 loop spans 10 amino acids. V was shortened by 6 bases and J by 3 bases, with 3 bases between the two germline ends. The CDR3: CSAHYNEQFF. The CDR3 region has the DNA TGCAGTGCGCACTACAATGAGCAGTTCTTC.

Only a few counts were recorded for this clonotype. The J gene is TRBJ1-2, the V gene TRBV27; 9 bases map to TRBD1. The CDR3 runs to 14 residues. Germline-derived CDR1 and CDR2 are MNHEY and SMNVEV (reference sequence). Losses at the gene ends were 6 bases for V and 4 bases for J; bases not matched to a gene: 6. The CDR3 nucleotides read TGTGCCAGCAGCCGGGACAGGGCGGGCTATGGCTACACCTTC. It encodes CASSRDRAGYGYTF.

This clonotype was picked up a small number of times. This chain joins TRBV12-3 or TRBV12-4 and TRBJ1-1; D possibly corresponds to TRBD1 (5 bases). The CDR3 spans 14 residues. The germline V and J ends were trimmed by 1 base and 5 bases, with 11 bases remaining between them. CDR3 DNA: TGTGCCAGCAGTTTAGTCGGCAGGGTTACTGAAGCTTTCTTT. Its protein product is CASSLVGRVTEAFF.

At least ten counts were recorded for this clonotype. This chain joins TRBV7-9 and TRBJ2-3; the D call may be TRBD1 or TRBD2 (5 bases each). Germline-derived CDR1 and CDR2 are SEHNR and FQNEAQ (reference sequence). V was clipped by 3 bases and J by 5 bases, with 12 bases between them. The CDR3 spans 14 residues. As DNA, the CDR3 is TGTGCCAGCAGCTTCTTCGGGACCAAAGATACGCAGTATTTT. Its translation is CASSFFGTKDTQYF.

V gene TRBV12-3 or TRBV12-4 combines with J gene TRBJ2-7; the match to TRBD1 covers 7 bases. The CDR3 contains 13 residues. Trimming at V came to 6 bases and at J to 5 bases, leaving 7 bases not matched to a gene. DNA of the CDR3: TGTGCCAGCAGGGTGACAGGGTCCGACGAGCAGTACTTC. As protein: CASRVTGSDEQYF.

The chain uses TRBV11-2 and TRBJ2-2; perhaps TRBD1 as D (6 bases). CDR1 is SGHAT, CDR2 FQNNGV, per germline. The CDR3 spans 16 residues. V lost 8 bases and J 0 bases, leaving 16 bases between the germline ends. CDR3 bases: TGTGCCAGCCGAGCTTTCGGACAGACGAACACCGGGGAGCTGTTTTTT. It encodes CASRAFGQTNTGELFF.

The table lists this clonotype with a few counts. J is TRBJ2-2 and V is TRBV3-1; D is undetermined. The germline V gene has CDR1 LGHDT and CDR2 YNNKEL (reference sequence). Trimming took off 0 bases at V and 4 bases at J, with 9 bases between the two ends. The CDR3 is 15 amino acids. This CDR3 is CASSQEWTGTGELFF. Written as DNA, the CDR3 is TGTGCCAGCAGCCAAGAGTGGACGGGCACCGGGGAGCTGTTTTTT.

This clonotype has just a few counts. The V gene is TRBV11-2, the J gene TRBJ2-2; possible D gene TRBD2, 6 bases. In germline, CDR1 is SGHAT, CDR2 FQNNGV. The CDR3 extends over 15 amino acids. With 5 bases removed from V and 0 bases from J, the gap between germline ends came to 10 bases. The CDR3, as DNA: TGTGCCAGCAGCCCACTAGCAACGAACACCGGGGAGCTGTTTTTT. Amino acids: CASSPLATNTGELFF.

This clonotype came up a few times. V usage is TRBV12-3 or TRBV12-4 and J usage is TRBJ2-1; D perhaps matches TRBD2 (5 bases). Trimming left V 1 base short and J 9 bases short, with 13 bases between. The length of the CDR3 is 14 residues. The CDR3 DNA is TGTGCCAGCAGTTTAGGTTCCGACCGGGGTGAGCAGTTCTTC. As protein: CASSLGSDRGEQFF.

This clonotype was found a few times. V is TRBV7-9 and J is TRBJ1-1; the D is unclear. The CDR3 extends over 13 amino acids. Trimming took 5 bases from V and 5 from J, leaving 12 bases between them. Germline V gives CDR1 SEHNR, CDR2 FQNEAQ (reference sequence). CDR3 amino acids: CASSTSPGTEAFF. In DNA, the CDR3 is TGTGCCAGCAGCACCAGCCCGGGGACTGAAGCTTTCTTT.

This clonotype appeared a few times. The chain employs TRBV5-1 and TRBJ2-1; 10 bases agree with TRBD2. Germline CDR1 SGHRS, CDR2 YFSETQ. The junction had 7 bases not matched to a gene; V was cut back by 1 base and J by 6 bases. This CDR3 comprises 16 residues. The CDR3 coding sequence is TGCGCCAGCAGCTTGAGTCTAGCGGGAGTACCCAATGAGCAGTTCTTC. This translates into CASSLSLAGVPNEQFF. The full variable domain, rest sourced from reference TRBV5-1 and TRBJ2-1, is KAGVTQTPRYLIKTRGQQVTLSCSPISGHRSVSWYQQTPGQGLQFLFEYFSETQRNKGNFPGRFSGRQFSNSRSEMNVSTLELGDSALYLCASSLSLAGVPNEQFFGPGTRLTVL.

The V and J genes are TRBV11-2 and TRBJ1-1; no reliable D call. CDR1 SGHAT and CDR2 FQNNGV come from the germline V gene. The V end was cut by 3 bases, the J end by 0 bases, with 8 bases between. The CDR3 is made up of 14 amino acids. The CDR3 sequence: CASSLGSVNTEAFF. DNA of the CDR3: TGTGCCAGCAGCTTGGGTTCGGTGAACACTGAAGCTTTCTTT.

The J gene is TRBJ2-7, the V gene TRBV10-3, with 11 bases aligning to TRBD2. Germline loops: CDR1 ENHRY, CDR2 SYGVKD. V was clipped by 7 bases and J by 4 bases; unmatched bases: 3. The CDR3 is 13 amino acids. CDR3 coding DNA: TGTGCCATCATGAGGACTAGCGGGTACGAGCAGTACTTC. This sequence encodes CAIMRTSGYEQYF.

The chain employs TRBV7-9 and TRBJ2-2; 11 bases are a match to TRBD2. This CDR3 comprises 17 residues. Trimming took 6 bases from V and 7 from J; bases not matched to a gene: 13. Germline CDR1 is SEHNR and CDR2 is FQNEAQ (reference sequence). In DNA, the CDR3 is TGTGCCAGCAGGCCGATGGAGCTAGCGGGAGGTGTCGGGGAGCTGTTTTTT. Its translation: CASRPMELAGGVGELFF.

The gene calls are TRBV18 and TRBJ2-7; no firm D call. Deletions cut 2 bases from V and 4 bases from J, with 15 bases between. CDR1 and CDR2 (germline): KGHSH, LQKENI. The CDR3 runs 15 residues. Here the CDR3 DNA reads TGTGCCAGCTCACCAAAGCGACACGGAGATTACGAGCAGTACTTC. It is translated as CASSPKRHGDYEQYF.

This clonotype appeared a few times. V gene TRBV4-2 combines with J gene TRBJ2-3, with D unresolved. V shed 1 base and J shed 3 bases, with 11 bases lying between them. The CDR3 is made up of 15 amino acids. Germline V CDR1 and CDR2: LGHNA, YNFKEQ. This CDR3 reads CASSQGGERTDTQYF. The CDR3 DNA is TGTGCCAGCAGCCAAGGAGGCGAGCGTACAGATACGCAGTATTTT.

DNA of the CDR3: TGTGCCAGCAGCCCCGGGGGAGGTCTCGGGCAGCCCCAGCATTTT. Its translation is CASSPGGGLGQPQHF. The chain employs TRBV3-1 and TRBJ1-5; D perhaps matches TRBD1 (5 bases). Trimming stripped 4 bases from V and 7 bases from J, with 17 bases between. Germline V lookup: CDR1 LGHDT, CDR2 YNNKEL (reference sequence). The CDR3 totals 15 residues.

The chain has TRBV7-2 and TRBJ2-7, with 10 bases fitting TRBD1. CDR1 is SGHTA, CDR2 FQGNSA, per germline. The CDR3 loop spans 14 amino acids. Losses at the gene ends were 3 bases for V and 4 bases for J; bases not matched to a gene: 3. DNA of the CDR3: TGTGCCAGCAGCTTTGACAGGGGGCAATACGAGCAGTACTTC. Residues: CASSFDRGQYEQYF.

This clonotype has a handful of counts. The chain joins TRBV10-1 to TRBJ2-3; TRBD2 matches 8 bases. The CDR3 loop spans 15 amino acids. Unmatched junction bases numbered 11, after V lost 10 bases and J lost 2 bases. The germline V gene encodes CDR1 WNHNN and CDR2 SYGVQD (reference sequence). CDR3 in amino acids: CANYIREGYTDTQYF. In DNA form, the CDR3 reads TGCGCCAACTATATACGGGAGGGGTACACAGATACGCAGTATTTT.

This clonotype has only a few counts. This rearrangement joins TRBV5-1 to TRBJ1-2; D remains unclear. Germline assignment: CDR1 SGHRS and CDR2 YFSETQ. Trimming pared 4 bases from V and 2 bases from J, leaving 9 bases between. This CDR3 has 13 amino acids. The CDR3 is CASSGSTNYGYTF. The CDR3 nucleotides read TGCGCCAGCAGCGGCAGTACGAACTATGGCTACACCTTC.

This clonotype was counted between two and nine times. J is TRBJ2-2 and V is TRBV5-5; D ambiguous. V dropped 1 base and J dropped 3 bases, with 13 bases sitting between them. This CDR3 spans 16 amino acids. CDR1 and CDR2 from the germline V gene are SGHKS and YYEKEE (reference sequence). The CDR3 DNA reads TGTGCCAGCAGCTTGAGCCCAGCGACGGACACCGGGGAGCTGTTTTTT. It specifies CASSLSPATDTGELFF. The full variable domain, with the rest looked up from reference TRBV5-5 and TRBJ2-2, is DAGVTQSPTHLIKTRGQQVTLRCSPISGHKSVSWYQQVLGQGPQFIFQYYEKEERGRGNFPDRFSARQFPNYSSELNVNALLLGDSALYLCASSLSPATDTGELFFGEGSRLTVL.

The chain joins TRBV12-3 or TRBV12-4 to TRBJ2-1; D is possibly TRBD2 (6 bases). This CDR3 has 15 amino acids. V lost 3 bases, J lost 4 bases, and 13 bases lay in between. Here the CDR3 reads CASSFGTPTYNEQFF. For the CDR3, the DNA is TGTGCCAGCAGTTTTGGGACTCCTACTTACAATGAGCAGTTCTTC.

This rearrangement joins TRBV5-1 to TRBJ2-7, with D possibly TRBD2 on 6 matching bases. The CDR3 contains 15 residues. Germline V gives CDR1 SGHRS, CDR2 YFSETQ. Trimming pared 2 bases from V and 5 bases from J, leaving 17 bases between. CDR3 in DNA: TGCGCCAGCAGCTTCATTGGGACTTCCATCGACGAGCAGTACTTC. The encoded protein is CASSFIGTSIDEQYF.

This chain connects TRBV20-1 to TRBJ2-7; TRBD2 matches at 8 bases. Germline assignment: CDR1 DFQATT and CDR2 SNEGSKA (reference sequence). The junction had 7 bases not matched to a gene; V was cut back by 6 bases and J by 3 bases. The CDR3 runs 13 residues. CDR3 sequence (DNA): TGCAGTGCCGGGGGGGGTAGCGACTACGAGCAGTACTTC. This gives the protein CSAGGGSDYEQYF.

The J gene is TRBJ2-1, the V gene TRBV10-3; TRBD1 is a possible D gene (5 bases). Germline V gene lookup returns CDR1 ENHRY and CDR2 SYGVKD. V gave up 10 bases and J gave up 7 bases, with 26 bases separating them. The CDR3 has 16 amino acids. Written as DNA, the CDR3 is TGTGCCACCTTACCCCGACTCTTACCGAAGGGGAATGAGCAGTTCTTC. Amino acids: CATLPRLLPKGNEQFF.

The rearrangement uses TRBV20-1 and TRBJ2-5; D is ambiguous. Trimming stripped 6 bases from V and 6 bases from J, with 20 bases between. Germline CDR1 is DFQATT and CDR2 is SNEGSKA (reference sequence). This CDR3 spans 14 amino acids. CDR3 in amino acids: CSATHQPEAKTQYF. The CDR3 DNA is TGCAGTGCCACTCACCAGCCCGAGGCGAAGACCCAGTACTTC.

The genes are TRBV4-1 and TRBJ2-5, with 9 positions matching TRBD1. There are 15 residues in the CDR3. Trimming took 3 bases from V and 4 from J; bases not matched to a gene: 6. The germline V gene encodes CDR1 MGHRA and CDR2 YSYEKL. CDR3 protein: CASSQWDRDRETQYF. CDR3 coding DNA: TGCGCCAGCAGCCAGTGGGACAGGGATAGAGAGACCCAGTACTTC.

CDR3 DNA: TGTGCCAGCAGCTCTGTCGCAGGGAGGTACGAGCAGTTCTTC. Translation gives CASSSVAGRYEQFF. The chain recombines TRBV7-2 with TRBJ2-1; weak D call: TRBD2 (6 bases). Trimming removed 4 bases at V and 10 bases at J, with 17 bases between. The CDR3 consists of 14 residues. Germline-derived CDR1 and CDR2 are SGHTA and FQGNSA.